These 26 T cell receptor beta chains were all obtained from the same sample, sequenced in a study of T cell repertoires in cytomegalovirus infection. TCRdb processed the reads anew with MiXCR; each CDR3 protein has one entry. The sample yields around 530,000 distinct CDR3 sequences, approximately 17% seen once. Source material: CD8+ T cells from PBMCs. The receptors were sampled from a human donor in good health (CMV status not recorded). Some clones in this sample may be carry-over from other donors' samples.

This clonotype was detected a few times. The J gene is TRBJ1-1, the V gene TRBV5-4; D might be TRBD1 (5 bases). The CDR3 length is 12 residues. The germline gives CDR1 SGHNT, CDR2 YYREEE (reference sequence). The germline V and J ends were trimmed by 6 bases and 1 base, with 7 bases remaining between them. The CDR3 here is CASMRGNTEAFF. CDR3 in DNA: TGTGCCAGCATGAGGGGGAACACTGAAGCTTTCTTT. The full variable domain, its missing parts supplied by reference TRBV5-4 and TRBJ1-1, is ETGVTQSPTHLIKTRGQQVTLRCSSQSGHNTVSWYQQALGQGPQFIFQYYREEENGRGNFPPRFSGLQFPNYSSELNVNALELDDSALYLCASMRGNTEAFFGQGTRLTVV.

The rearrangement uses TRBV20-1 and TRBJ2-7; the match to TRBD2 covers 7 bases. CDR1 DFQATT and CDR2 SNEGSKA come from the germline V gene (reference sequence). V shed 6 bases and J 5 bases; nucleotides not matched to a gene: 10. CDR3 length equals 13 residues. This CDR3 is CSAELPLADEQYF. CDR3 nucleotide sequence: TGCAGTGCCGAGCTACCTCTAGCGGACGAGCAGTACTTC.

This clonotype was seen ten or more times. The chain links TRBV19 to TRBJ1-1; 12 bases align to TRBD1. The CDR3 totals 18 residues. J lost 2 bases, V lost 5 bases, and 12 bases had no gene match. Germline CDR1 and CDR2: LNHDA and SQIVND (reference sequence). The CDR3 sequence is CASSGPRDRGPLNTEAFF. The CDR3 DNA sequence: TGTGCCAGTAGTGGACCCCGGGACAGGGGGCCTCTTAACACTGAAGCTTTCTTT.

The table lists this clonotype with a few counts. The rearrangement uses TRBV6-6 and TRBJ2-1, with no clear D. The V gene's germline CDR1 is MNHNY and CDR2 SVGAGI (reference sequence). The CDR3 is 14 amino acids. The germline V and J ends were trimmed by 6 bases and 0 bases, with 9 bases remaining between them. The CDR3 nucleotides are TGTGCCAGCAGAGACCCTAGCTCCTACAATGAGCAGTTCTTC. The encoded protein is CASRDPSSYNEQFF.

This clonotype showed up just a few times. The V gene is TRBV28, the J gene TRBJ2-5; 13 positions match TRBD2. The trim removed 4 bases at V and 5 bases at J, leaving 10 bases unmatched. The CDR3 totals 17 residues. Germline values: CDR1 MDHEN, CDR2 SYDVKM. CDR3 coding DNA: TGTGCCAGCAGTTCCGCGCATACTAGCGGGAGGGCCGAGACCCAGTACTTC. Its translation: CASSSAHTSGRAETQYF. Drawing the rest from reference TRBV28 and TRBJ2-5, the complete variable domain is DVKVTQSSRYLVKRTGEKVFLECVQDMDHENMFWYRQDPGLGLRLIYFSYDVKMKEKGDIPEGYSVSREKKERFSLILESASTNQTSMYLCASSSAHTSGRAETQYFGPGTRLLVL.

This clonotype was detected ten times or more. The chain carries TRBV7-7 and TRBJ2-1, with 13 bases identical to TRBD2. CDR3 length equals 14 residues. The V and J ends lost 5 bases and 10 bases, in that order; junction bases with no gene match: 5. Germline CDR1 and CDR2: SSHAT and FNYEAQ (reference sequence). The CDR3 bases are TGTGCCAGCAGCCGACTAGCGGGGGGCCAGGAGCAGTTCTTC. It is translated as CASSRLAGGQEQFF.

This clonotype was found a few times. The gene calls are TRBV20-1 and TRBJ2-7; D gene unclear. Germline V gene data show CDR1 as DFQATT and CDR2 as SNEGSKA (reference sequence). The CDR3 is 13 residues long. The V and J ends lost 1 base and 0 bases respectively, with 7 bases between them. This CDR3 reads CSARAQSSYEQYF. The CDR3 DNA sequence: TGCAGTGCTAGAGCCCAAAGCTCCTACGAGCAGTACTTC.

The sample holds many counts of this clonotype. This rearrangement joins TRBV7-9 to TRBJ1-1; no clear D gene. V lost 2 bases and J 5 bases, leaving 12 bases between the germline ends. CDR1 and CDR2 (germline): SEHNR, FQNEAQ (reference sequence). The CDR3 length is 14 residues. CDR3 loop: CASSLKGSGTEAFF. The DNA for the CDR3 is TGTGCCAGCAGCTTAAAGGGAAGTGGGACTGAAGCTTTCTTT.

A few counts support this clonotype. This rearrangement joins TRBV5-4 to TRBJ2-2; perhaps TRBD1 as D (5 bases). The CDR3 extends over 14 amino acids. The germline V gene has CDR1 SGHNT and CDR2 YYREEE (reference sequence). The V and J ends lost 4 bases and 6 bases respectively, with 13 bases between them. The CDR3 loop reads CASSPPSGPGELFF. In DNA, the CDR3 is TGTGCCAGCAGCCCCCCCTCAGGGCCCGGGGAGCTGTTTTTT.

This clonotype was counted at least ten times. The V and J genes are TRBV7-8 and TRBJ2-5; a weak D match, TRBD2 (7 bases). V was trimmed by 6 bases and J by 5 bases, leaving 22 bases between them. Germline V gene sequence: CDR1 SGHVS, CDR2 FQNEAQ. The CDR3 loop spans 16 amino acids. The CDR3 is CASRSLGGGPRETQYF. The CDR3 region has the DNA TGTGCCAGCAGATCTTTAGGGGGAGGGCCCCGGGAGACCCAGTACTTC.

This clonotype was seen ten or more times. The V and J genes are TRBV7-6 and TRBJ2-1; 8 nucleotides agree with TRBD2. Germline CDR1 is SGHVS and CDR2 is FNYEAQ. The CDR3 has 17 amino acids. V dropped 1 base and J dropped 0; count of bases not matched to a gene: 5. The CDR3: CASSLESSGSSYNEQFF. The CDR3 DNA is TGTGCCAGCAGCTTAGAAAGCAGCGGGAGCTCCTACAATGAGCAGTTCTTC.

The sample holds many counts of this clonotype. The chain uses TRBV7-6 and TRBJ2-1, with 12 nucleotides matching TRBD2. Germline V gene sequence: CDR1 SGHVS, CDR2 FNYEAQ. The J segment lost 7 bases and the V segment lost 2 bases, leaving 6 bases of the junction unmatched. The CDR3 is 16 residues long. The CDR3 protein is CASSLKLAGGPNEQFF. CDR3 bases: TGTGCCAGCAGCTTAAAGCTAGCGGGAGGGCCAAATGAGCAGTTCTTC.

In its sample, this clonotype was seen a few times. The CDR3 sequence is CASSVGASGGYEQYF. For the CDR3, the DNA is TGTGCCAGCAGCGTCGGCGCTAGCGGGGGCTACGAGCAGTACTTC. The chain is built from TRBV9 and TRBJ2-7, with 10 bases matching TRBD2. Losses at the gene ends were 2 bases for V and 3 bases for J; bases not matched to a gene: 5. This CDR3 region has 15 residues. CDR1 is SGDLS, CDR2 YYNGEE, per germline.

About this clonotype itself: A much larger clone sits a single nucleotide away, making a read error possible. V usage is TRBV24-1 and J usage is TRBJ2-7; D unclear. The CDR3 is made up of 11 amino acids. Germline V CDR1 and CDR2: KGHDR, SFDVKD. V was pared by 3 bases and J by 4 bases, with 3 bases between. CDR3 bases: TGTGCCACCAGTGATGAGTACGAGCAGTACTTC. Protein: CATSDEYEQYF.

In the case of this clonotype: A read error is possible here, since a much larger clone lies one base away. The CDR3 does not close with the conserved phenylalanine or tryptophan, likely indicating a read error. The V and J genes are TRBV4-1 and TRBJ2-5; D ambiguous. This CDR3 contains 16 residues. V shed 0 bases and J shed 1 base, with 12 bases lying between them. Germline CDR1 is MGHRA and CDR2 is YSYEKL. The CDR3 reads CASSQDPGGLQETQYL. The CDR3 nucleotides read TGCGCCAGCAGCCAAGATCCAGGTGGGCTCCAAGAGACCCAGTACTTG.

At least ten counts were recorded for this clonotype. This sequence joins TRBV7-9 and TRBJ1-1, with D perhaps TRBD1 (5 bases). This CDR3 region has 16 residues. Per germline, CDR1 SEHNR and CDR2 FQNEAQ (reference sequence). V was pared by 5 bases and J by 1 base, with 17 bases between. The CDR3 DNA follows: TGTGCCAGCAGCGCGGCGGGACCCCGCCCGAACACTGAAGCTTTCTTT. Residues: CASSAAGPRPNTEAFF. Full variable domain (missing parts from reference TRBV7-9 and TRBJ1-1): DTGVSQNPRHKITKRGQNVTFRCDPISEHNRLYWYRQTLGQGPEFLTYFQNEAQLEKSRLLSDRFSAERPKGSFSTLEIQRTEQGDSAMYLCASSAAGPRPNTEAFFGQGTRLTVV.

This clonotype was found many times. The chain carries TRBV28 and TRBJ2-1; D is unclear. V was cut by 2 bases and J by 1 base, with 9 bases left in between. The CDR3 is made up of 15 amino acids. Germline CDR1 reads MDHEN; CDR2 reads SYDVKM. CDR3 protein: CASSLPRLSYNEQFF. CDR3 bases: TGTGCCAGCAGTTTACCGCGCTTATCCTACAATGAGCAGTTCTTC.

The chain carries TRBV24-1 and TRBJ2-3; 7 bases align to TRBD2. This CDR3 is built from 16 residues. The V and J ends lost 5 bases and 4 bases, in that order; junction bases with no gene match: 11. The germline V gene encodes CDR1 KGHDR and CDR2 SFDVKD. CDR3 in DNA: TGTGCCACCAGTGGGCTTGGCGGGAGTACTCCAGATACGCAGTATTTT. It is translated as CATSGLGGSTPDTQYF.

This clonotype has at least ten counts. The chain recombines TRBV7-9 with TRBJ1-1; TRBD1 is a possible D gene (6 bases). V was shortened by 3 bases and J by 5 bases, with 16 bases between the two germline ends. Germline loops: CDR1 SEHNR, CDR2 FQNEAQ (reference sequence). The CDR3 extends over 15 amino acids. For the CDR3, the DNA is TGTGCCAGCAGCTTGATTAGTAACAGGGATACTGAAGCTTTCTTT. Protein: CASSLISNRDTEAFF.

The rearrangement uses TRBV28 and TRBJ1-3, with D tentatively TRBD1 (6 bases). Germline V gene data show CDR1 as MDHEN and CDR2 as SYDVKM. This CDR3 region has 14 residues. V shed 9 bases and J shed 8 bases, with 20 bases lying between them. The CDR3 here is CASTTGMMGDTIYF. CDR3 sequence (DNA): TGTGCCAGTACAACAGGGATGATGGGGGACACCATATATTTT.

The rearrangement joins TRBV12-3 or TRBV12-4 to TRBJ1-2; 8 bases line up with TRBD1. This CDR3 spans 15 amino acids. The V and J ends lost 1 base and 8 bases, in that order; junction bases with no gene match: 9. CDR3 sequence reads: CASSLVRTGLSGYTF. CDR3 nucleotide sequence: TGTGCCAGCAGTTTAGTCAGGACAGGGTTGAGCGGCTACACCTTC.

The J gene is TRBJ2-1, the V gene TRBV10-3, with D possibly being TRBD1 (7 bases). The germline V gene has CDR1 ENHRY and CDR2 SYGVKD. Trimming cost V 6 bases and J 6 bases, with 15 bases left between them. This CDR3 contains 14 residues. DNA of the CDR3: TGTGCCATCAGGGAGGGGGCACTTGGCAATGAGCAGTTCTTC. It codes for CAIREGALGNEQFF.

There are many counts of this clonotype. CDR3 protein: CASSFGTEPEQYF. The CDR3 region has the DNA TGTGCCAGCAGCTTCGGGACAGAGCCCGAGCAGTACTTC. The rearrangement joins TRBV13 to TRBJ2-7; TRBD1 matches at 7 bases. CDR1 is PRHDT and CDR2 is FYEKMQ in the germline V gene (reference sequence). The CDR3 runs to 13 residues. Trimming took 3 bases from V and 6 from J; bases not matched to a gene: 5.

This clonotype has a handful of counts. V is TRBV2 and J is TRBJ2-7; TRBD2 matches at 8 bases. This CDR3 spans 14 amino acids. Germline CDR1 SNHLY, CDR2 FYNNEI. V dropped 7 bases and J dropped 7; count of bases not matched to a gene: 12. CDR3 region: CASNSREDWWEQYF. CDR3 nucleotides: TGTGCCAGCAATTCGCGGGAGGACTGGTGGGAGCAGTACTTC. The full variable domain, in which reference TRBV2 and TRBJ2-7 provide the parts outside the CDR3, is EPEVTQTPSHQVTQMGQEVILRCVPISNHLYFYWYRQILGQKVEFLVSFYNNEISEKSEIFDDQFSVERPDGSNFTLKIRSTKLEDSAMYFCASNSREDWWEQYFGPGTRLTVT.

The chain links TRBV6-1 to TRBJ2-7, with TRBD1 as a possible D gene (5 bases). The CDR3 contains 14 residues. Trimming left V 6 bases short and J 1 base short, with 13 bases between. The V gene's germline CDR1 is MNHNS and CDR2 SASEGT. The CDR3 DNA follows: TGTGCCAGCAGCCCCGCGACAGATTCCTACGAGCAGTACTTC. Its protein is CASSPATDSYEQYF.

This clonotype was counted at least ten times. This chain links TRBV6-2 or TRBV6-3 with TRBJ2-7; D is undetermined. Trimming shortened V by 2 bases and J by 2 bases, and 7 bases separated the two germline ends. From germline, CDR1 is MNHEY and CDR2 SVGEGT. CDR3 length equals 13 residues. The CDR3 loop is CASSYERPYEQYF. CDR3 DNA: TGTGCCAGCAGTTACGAACGACCCTACGAGCAGTACTTC.